This TCR beta chain came from a study of early stage breast cancer tumors (dated by TCRdb to 2016 to 2017). Study-level background: Of the 16 invasive breast tumors, about a dozen were found to be estrogen receptor-positive, progesterone receptor-positive and HER2-negative. On average, each sample got around 10-fold read coverage. The samples as a whole yielded 2 million to 3 million detected templates, corresponding to about a million unique clonotypes. Of the roughly 12 ER+/PR+/HER2- tumors, eight were classified as invasive ductal carcinomas and four as invasive lobular carcinomas.

The study profiled bulk TCR beta-chain repertoires in matched peripheral blood, tumor and adjacent normal breast tissue taken from over 15 patients with early-stage breast cancer. Before surgery, about 5-11 mL of whole blood was collected into EDTA tubes and then processed within 2 hours. Peripheral blood mononuclear cells were isolated by Ficoll-Paque centrifugation in SepMate-50 tubes. For storage in liquid nitrogen, PBMCs were cryopreserved as aliquots of about 1.9 to 4 million cells in about 90% FBS with around 10% DMSO. Genomic DNA was extracted with the Qiagen AllPrep DNA/RNA Mini kit. Each sample was amplified in two independent genomic DNA replicates, using approximately 0.5 ug for blood and about 1.5 ug for tumor or normal breast. TCRB sequencing of genomic DNA was carried out with the ImmunoSeq Intro kit according to the manufacturer's instructions. For absolute quantification, the roughly 28-cycle multiplex PCR included proprietary primers along with spike-in control sequences. Single-end 150-bp reads were used to sequence an 87-bp fragment covering the CDR3 and the flanking V and J genes. Each lane of an Illumina MiSeq using version 3.0 chemistry carried seven multiplexed samples, with two replicates per sample. The published analysis was carried out like this. The vendor's proprietary pipeline processed the raw data and merged both replicates into a single result for each sample. A clonotype was defined as productive rearrangements that share the same V-gene family, CDR3 amino acid sequence and J-gene segment. To compute clonality, the normalized Shannon entropy (Pielou evenness) of TCRB abundances was subtracted from 1. T cell density was estimated as total templates divided by the number of input cells, with the number of input cells inferred from the DNA input amount. Total repertoire diversity and clonality were estimated with Recon using default parameters. A clonotype counted as tumor-enriched if its abundance in tumor exceeded 0.1% and was at least 32-fold higher than its abundance in normal breast. TCRdb stores this immuneACCESS table with in-frame sequences only. Part of the clones is absent; in the studies checked, under half of the shortfall reflects unresolved V genes, and no reason is known for the rest. The V and J calls and clone size are taken from that table; D and trimming were inferred from the DNA. The sample contains approximately 19,000 clones, about three quarters of them found a single time. The top ten clonotypes cover around 30% of the sample.

CDR3 length: 16 amino acids, cysteine to phenylalanine. The only DNA kept is the CDR3, 48 bases in frame from the first base. Based on the germline V gene, the CDR1 and CDR2 sequences are SGHRS and YFSETQ. V sheds 0 bases and J sheds 0 bases, leaving 13 bases between their ends. The full study reports these points: Enriched TCRB sequences shared across patients were mostly commonly generated sequences, unlikely to play an important role in the tumor microenvironment. Bulk genomic DNA sequencing of unsorted cells missed chain pairing and functional markers such as CD4, CD8 and FOXP3. Analysis by tumor subtype was prevented by the small cohort size. Greater similarity was observed between blood and normal breast repertoires than between blood and tumor repertoires, and tumor was distinguished from normal in about 85% of the 16 patients when each tissue was compared with blood. Roughly 2.7-fold higher T cell density and higher clonality were observed in tumors than in adjacent normal breast tissue.

About this clone itself: Its recognized antigen is unknown. No much larger clone exists at a distance of one base, and base qualities are not known.

Sequenced: blood. The receptor comes from a person aged 60 to 70 with breast cancer. The rearranged chain carries TRBV5-1 and TRBJ2-7, with the D gene too uncertain to name. The DNA sequence is TGCGCCAGCAGCTTGGCCGCGCAGGCGAGCTCCTACGAGCAGTACTTC. Its translation is CASSLAAQASSYEQYF.